This is a list of T cell receptor beta chains from one sample in a study of T cells in Graves' hyperthyroidism and ophthalmopathy. TCRdb processed the multiplex PCR reads anew with MiXCR; each CDR3 protein has one entry. This table holds under 400,000 distinct CDR3 sequences, nearly 15% found once. The sequenced sample consisted of blood. Source of these receptors: a woman between 55 and 75 years old with Graves' ophthalmopathy. The CDR3 runs from the conserved cysteine through the conserved F or W. The order of the fields is V gene, J gene, CDR3 protein.

TRBV12-3/TRBV12-4	TRBJ2-6	CASAYLFRGQGRSGANVLTF
TRBV29-1	TRBJ2-5	CSVGGAGSQETQYF
TRBV5-1	TRBJ2-3	CATRGQAGTDTQYF
TRBV7-3	TRBJ2-7	CASSLVDRRGSYEQYF
TRBV7-8	TRBJ1-1	CASSFGTGGAWTEAFF
TRBV11-3	TRBJ2-1	CASSLVWVGMNEQFF
TRBV18	TRBJ2-7	CASSPLDSSYEQHF
TRBV13	TRBJ2-7	CASSLSTGGYEQYF
TRBV20-1	TRBJ1-4	CSARGTAEKLFF
TRBV24-1	TRBJ2-2	CATTSGGTGELFF
TRBV3-1	TRBJ2-2	CASSQARGYTGELFF
TRBV3-1	TRBJ2-2	CASSHKLGTGELFF
TRBV7-9	TRBJ2-7	CASSRSGNPYEQYF
TRBV6-1	TRBJ2-3	CASTAERGLGSDTQYF
TRBV3-1	TRBJ2-7	CASSQDMGASGSYEQYF
TRBV12-3/TRBV12-4	TRBJ2-7	CASTSSGMAHEQYF
TRBV7-2	TRBJ1-1	CASSLERGAEAFF
TRBV27	TRBJ1-2	CASSLGARASYGYTF
TRBV20-1	TRBJ2-7	CSARASGSSLFYEQYF
TRBV5-1	TRBJ2-7	CASSLSLAGSSYEQYF
TRBV15	TRBJ2-2	CATSRVLGVETGELFF
TRBV3-1	TRBJ1-5	CASSQDSGYSNQPQHF
TRBV7-3	TRBJ2-3	CASSLAGGTQYF
TRBV30	TRBJ2-1	CAWSVPAGVTNEQFF
TRBV5-1	TRBJ2-6	CASSLYVTGANVLTF
TRBV20-1	TRBJ2-7	CSAGTYYEQYF
TRBV19	TRBJ1-1	CASSFTLMNTEAFF
TRBV5-1	TRBJ2-1	CASAMERGYNEQFF
TRBV28	TRBJ2-1	CASSFLLAGQYNEQFF
TRBV6-1	TRBJ1-2	CASSLWTGIYGYTF
TRBV3-1	TRBJ1-5	CASSQGTGLRNQPQHF
TRBV29-1	TRBJ2-5	CSVWQGSYQETQYF
TRBV6-1	TRBJ2-7	CASSYAGQGAGEQYF
TRBV3-1	TRBJ1-1	CASSQGAGAMNTEAFF
TRBV19	TRBJ2-1	CASRGVGRREQFF
TRBV7-8	TRBJ2-2	CASSPVAGNTGELFF
TRBV11-2	TRBJ2-1	CASSLYLQQFF
TRBV2	TRBJ2-3	CASSQRTGRADTQYF
TRBV4-1	TRBJ2-3	CASSQEEVDTQYF
TRBV5-1	TRBJ2-1	CASSSLAGGNEQFF
TRBV13	TRBJ1-1	CASSFSGGRVDEAFF
TRBV28	TRBJ1-1	CASSLQWVTEAFF
TRBV11-2	TRBJ2-2	CASSLVPGALTGELFF
TRBV7-2	TRBJ2-1	CASSLGQPNEQFF
TRBV27	TRBJ2-1	CASSLSNAHNEQFF
TRBV30	TRBJ1-1	CAWTDPGVVNTEAFF
TRBV7-9	TRBJ2-3	CASSSPGPASTDTQYF
TRBV11-1	TRBJ2-1	CASSLSGSVNEQFF
TRBV6-1	TRBJ2-2	CASSVLGASAGELFF
TRBV24-1	TRBJ1-5	CATSDSGAASQPQHF
TRBV20-1	TRBJ2-3	CSAGDFLTDTQYF
TRBV6-5	TRBJ2-3	CASSYALAGVDTQYF
TRBV20-1	TRBJ2-5	CSATGPDGETQYF
TRBV5-1	TRBJ2-7	CASSKPDRVYEQYF
TRBV30	TRBJ2-3	CAWDTSGSQTDTQYF
TRBV5-1	TRBJ2-2	CASSLEVAGGGGGELFF
TRBV7-9	TRBJ2-3	CASSLPGIAGGPNTQYF